This T cell receptor (beta chain) was recorded in a study of cytomegalovirus exposure and HLA in healthy donors (dated by TCRdb to the late 2010s). Regarding the complete study: According to an earlier analysis of around 600 of the donors, about 170 million T cells yielded 117 million unique TCR beta sequences and 276 Gb of sequence data. About 300 gigabases of sequencing data and tens of millions of unique TCR sequences were included in an early release covering several hundred HLA-typed donors. Roughly five DR-DQ haplotypes were treated as single units for association and clustering because of strong linkage in the cohort. HLA typing included class I and class II loci at four-digit resolution. All discovery cohort repertoires had been generated using a single sequencing platform. To study patterns of TCR occurrence, a later analysis re-analyzed previously published TCR beta repertoires from more than 550 donors and added high-resolution HLA genotyping. Rather than drawing on any new phenotypic data, the later analysis identified candidate immune exposures from TCR beta sequences and the way those sequences occurred across donors. Donor age, sex, ethnicity and CMV serostatus were collected together with the repertoire data. The aim of the study was to test whether cataloging public T cell receptors could identify signatures of past pathogen exposure. The number of typed donors differed by locus: about 620-640 for A, B, C, DRB1 and DQB1; some 500 for DQA1; 606 for DPA1; and approximately 450 for DPB1. To predict cytomegalovirus infection status, the study combined high-throughput TCR immunosequencing, statistical association of individual TCRs with disease status, and machine learning. Among about 360 genotyped donors of the cohort, an average of approximately 230,000 unique TCR beta nucleotide sequences were sequenced per donor, roughly 18% of them non-productive. Of the roughly 400 genotyped donors, over 65% fell in the genetic ancestry cluster associated with self-reported Caucasian donors. A later genetic analysis took genome-wide SNP genotypes for 398 of the 666 donors and used that subset as a discovery cohort. An earlier analysis of 500 to 650 of the donors applied high-throughput TCR beta sequencing to assess whether each TCR beta V gene segment acted as functional or pseudogenic. Besides the first cohort of hundreds of subjects, a separate validation cohort made up of roughly 120 different subjects was used. The study profiled the T cell repertoires of some 610 subjects by immunosequencing and related them to cytomegalovirus serostatus. General conclusions and limits of the study: Several of the top co-occurrence clusters appeared to be linked to parvovirus B19, influenza, CMV and Epstein-Barr virus, according to a later analysis. In a later analysis, most CMV-associated TCR beta chains were found to appear HLA-restricted, with HLA associations seemingly driven largely by CMV exposure. While some public TCRs were present in many individuals, most TCR sequences turned up only very rarely across donors. HLA typing was unavailable for some donors at each locus, so association tests used only the typed subset. In a later analysis, the rate of TCR association differed among HLA loci, with DRB1 alleles having the most associated TCRs and HLA-C alleles having the fewest. Strong co-occurrence of HLA alleles, especially DR and DQ, made assigning TCR associations to individual alleles difficult. Over 15 rarely observed V segments, including chromosome 9 orphons, were excluded from the earlier analysis of about 600 of the donors because counts were too low. In a later analysis, HLA-associated TCR beta chains were found to be more clonally expanded and to have lower generation probabilities than equally common non-associated chains. The presence/absence analyses assumed that sequencing depth was roughly uniform across donors, and that assumption may not be true. A later genetic analysis associated a missense DCLRE1C variant with V-gene and J-gene trimming of TCR beta chains, and an independent cohort replicated the association. A few of the identified cytomegalovirus-associated TCR beta chains were confirmed in vitro to be specific for cytomegalovirus antigens. The classifier was reported to diagnose cytomegalovirus status with high specificity and sensitivity in both the original cohort and the validation cohort. The study gave a list of about 160 TCR beta chains associated with cytomegalovirus. The authors suggested that the approach could potentially be extended to other disease states and immunological phenotypes. CMV serostatus was the only immune exposure information available for the cohort. In an earlier analysis of approximately 590 of the donors, most TCR beta V segments appeared in productive rearrangements about 87% or about 30% of the time, broadly matching IMGT annotations. A further reported finding was that TCR beta sequences accurately predicted the HLA-A and HLA-B alleles for most subjects in the first cohort. Compared with the roughly 710-donor mean, donors in an Asian-associated ancestry cluster had fewer N-insertions in productive TCRs, according to a later genetic analysis. In this cohort, only TCR beta chains were sequenced, and detectable features were limited by the absence of alpha or paired-chain data. In a later analysis, over 15,000 TCR beta sequences were associated with specific HLA alleles at a false discovery rate of 0.05. Some IMGT-functional V segments, including TRBV6-2 and TRBV6-3, could not be distinguished by the 87-base-pair reads and were therefore excluded. A group of highly shared sequence variants was considered likely to be a technical artifact of the sequencing pipeline. Correlated functional status among segregating V segments might reflect linkage disequilibrium, but an unknown experimental factor could not be ruled out.

Receptor libraries were prepared by the immunoSEQ multiplex PCR assay. A mixture of 60 forward primers for TCR Vbeta segments and 13 reverse primers for TCR Jbeta segments was used in the multiplex PCR. A multiplex PCR assay on genomic DNA amplified the CDR3 region of rearranged TCR beta genes. Amplified TCR beta libraries were sequenced as 87-base-pair reads on the Illumina HiSeq System. The authors' pipeline ran thus. In a later analysis, tens of millions of unique TCR beta chains were counted across the 650 to 700 repertoires, and roughly 10 million of these chains were shared by at least two donors. Raw reads were error-corrected and collapsed into unique sequences with a nearest-neighbor algorithm that merged closely related sequences to remove PCR and sequencing errors. V, D and J gene segments were assigned by aligning CDR3 sequences to IMGT reference sequences. For a sequence to be retained, at least a six-nucleotide match to both a V gene segment and a J gene segment was required. Rearrangements were classified as productive when the CDR3 lacked stop codons and remained in frame with V and J, and all other rearrangements were classified as non-productive. Following IMGT convention, CDR3 was defined as the stretch from the second conserved V-encoded cysteine up to the conserved J-encoded phenylalanine. In an earlier analysis of around 570 of the donors, sequences lacking an unambiguous match to a single V gene segment were excluded. In an earlier analysis of several hundred of the donors, a V segment was called functional when productive rearrangements were above 56.7%, and segregating when the standard deviation between donors exceeded 5%. A statistical classification framework was built for diagnosing cytomegalovirus status from the catalog of TCR beta chain sequences. A later analysis assigned V and J genes by comparing TCR nucleotide sequences with IMGT/GENE-DB human TR gene sequences. In a later analysis, CDR3 sequences and most-parsimonious VDJ recombination scenarios were assigned using the TCRdist pipeline. In a later analysis, each TCR beta chain was defined by its CDR3 amino acid sequence together with its V-gene family, and reads lacking a unique V-gene family were excluded. To address suspected cross-contamination and a sequencing artifact, a later analysis removed around 600 highly shared, low-generation-probability nucleotide sequences. In a later analysis, a clonal expansion index was calculated for each public chain from normalized within-repertoire ranks of inferred template counts. In a later analysis, generation probabilities were computed with a VDJ recombination model fitted to out-of-frame rearrangements, and the resulting probabilities were checked against IGoR. Hypergeometric tests were used in a later analysis to score TCR-TCR, TCR-HLA and TCR-CMV co-occurrence, with a repertoire-size bias correction applied to the TCR pairs. False discovery rates were estimated in a later analysis by permuting HLA or CMV assignments 20 times. In a later analysis, co-occurring TCRs were grouped using DBSCAN, and TCRdist sequence similarity was added for clustering within HLA-allele-positive subsets. Repertoires with fewer than 30,000 or more than 120,000 public chains were left out of co-occurrence clustering, as were a handful of repertoires with anomalous nucleotide sharing. Entries here come from immuneACCESS through TCRdb and include only in-frame sequences with V and J called. Some clones fail to appear in such tables; in the studies checked, an unresolved V gene covers under half of the shortfall, and the cause of the remainder is unknown. V, J and clone size were drawn from that table, and D and trimming were deduced from the DNA. This sample has some 99,000 clones in its table, and less than 70% of those were observed once. The leading ten clones occupy approximately 1.1% of the sample.

Comment on this clone: Its recognized antigen is unknown. The record has no base qualities; no much larger clone is one base away.

CDR1 and CDR2 are drawn from the germline V gene (reference sequence): LNHDA, SQIVND. V drops 2 bases and J drops 6 bases, leaving 5 bases in between. Reading from cysteine to phenylalanine, the CDR3 counts 12 amino acids. Only CDR3 DNA remains: 36 bases, in frame from the first base. The cohort was made up of 666 healthy bone marrow donors. All cohort members were sampled while nominally healthy, although unrecorded immune exposures were likely present. The donor tested CMV seronegative, placing the donor among the 352 seronegative members of the cohort. A peripheral blood sample was provided by each donor, and peripheral blood mononuclear cells were used for TCR beta sequencing. Genomic DNA was extracted from the blood cell samples with the Qiagen DNeasy Blood Extraction Kit.

The chain links TRBV19 with TRBJ1-5; the D gene identity is not certain. The TCR was taken from a female donor in good health and CMV-seronegative. The sequenced sample was PBMCs. The CDR3 amino acid sequence is: CASSIRSQPQHF. The sequence in DNA is TGTGCCAGTAGTATAAGGAGTCAGCCCCAGCATTTT.